The entry below gives a single TCR beta chain sequence along with its context. This entry is derived from a study of blood T cell repertoires in COVID-19. V gave up 6 bases and J gave up 3 bases, with 9 bases separating them. CDR3 length: 12 residues. The germline CDR1 and CDR2 sequences are KGHSH and LQKENI. Sequencing used immunoSEQ multiplex PCR; TCRdb keeps in-frame clones, though not all of them. This table holds approximately 12,000 clones, about 90% found once. The rearrangement uses TRBV18 and TRBJ2-7; D is possibly TRBD1 (5 bases). The sequence was collected from a woman between 65 and 79 years old with active COVID-19. Sequenced: peripheral blood. CDR3 sequence: CASSKGVYEQYF. For the CDR3, the DNA is TGTGCCAGCTCTAAAGGGGTCTACGAGCAGTACTTC.